Listed below are T cell receptor beta chains from one sample, sequenced in a study of blood T cell repertoires in COVID-19. Data came from immunoSEQ multiplex PCR; TCRdb stores just in-frame clones and leaves some out. This sample has 25,000 to 30,000 clones, with over 70% found just once. The material sequenced was peripheral blood. The receptors derive from a man between 65 and 80 years old with active COVID-19. Both conserved end residues are part of each CDR3. D genes are given only for firm matches. Not all rows give a size; the values are once, few, many and, for expanded clones, a class.

v_call: TRBV27; d_call: TRBD2; j_call: TRBJ2-5; clone_size: .; cdr3_nt: TGTGCCAGCAGTCCCCTCGGCTCACTAGCGGGGGGATTCCAAGAGACCCAGTACTTC; cdr3_aa: CASSPLGSLAGGFQETQYF
v_call: TRBV3-1/TRBV3-2; d_call: TRBD2; j_call: TRBJ2-1; clone_size: .; cdr3_nt: TGTGCCAGCAGCCTGCGAGCGGGAAGCTCCTACAATGAGCAGTTCTTC; cdr3_aa: CASSLRAGSSYNEQFF
v_call: TRBV7-6; d_call: .; j_call: TRBJ2-1; clone_size: few; cdr3_nt: TGTGCCAGCAGCTTAGCTCCCCGGGTTCCGGGGGGCCTGCATGAGCAGTTCTTC; cdr3_aa: CASSLAPRVPGGLHEQFF
v_call: TRBV12-5; d_call: TRBD1; j_call: TRBJ1-5; clone_size: once; cdr3_nt: TGTGCTAGTGGTTTGGAACAGGGGGTAGGGTTTCAGCCCCAGCATTTT; cdr3_aa: CASGLEQGVGFQPQHF
v_call: TRBV9; d_call: .; j_call: TRBJ1-1; clone_size: .; cdr3_nt: TGTGCCAGCAGCGTAGCAGGTACCACTGAAGCTTTCTTT; cdr3_aa: CASSVAGTTEAFF
v_call: TRBV19; d_call: TRBD1; j_call: TRBJ1-2; clone_size: .; cdr3_nt: TGTGCCAGTAGTACAACAGGGGGACTGTGGGGCTACACCTTC; cdr3_aa: CASSTTGGLWGYTF
v_call: TRBV11-3; d_call: TRBD1; j_call: TRBJ2-1; clone_size: once; cdr3_nt: TGTGCCAGCACCTCGGTACAGGGACAGGGGATATACAATGAGCAGTTCTTC; cdr3_aa: CASTSVQGQGIYNEQFF
v_call: TRBV4-3; d_call: TRBD1; j_call: TRBJ2-3; clone_size: once; cdr3_nt: TGCGCCAGCAGCCAAGATGCCTCACTCGGACAGGGGACAGATACGCAGTATTTT; cdr3_aa: CASSQDASLGQGTDTQYF
v_call: TRBV11-2; d_call: TRBD2; j_call: TRBJ2-3; clone_size: .; cdr3_nt: TGTGCCAGCAGCTTAAGCGGGGGGACTTGGGATACGCAGTATTTT; cdr3_aa: CASSLSGGTWDTQYF
v_call: TRBV12-5; d_call: TRBD2; j_call: TRBJ2-5; clone_size: .; cdr3_nt: TGTGCTAGTGGTCCACTAGCGGGGGACAAAGAGACCCAGTACTTC; cdr3_aa: CASGPLAGDKETQYF
v_call: TRBV24-1; d_call: TRBD1; j_call: TRBJ2-7; clone_size: .; cdr3_nt: TGTGCCACCAGTGATTCGGGACAGGGGGCCTACGAGCAGTACTTC; cdr3_aa: CATSDSGQGAYEQYF
v_call: TRBV5-6; d_call: .; j_call: TRBJ2-3; clone_size: .; cdr3_nt: TGTGCCAGCAGCACTTACAGGGCGCCTTCCACAGATACGCAGTATTTT; cdr3_aa: CASSTYRAPSTDTQYF
v_call: TRBV7-2; d_call: TRBD1; j_call: TRBJ2-7; clone_size: .; cdr3_nt: TGTGCCAGCAGCTCCCCCGGACAGGGGGGCTACGAGCAGTACTTC; cdr3_aa: CASSSPGQGGYEQYF
v_call: TRBV24-1; d_call: .; j_call: TRBJ1-2; clone_size: .; cdr3_nt: TGTGCCACCAGTCACAGGTCATCTAACTATGGCTACACCTTC; cdr3_aa: CATSHRSSNYGYTF
v_call: TRBV7-2; d_call: .; j_call: TRBJ1-2; clone_size: .; cdr3_nt: TGTGCCAGCAGCTTAGAACGGTTTAACTATGGCTACACCTTC; cdr3_aa: CASSLERFNYGYTF
v_call: TRBV11-2; d_call: .; j_call: TRBJ1-4; clone_size: many; cdr3_nt: TGTGCCAGCAGCCCCTACCCCGGGGGAGGTGAAAAACTGTTTTTT; cdr3_aa: CASSPYPGGGEKLFF
v_call: TRBV30; d_call: TRBD1; j_call: TRBJ2-2; clone_size: .; cdr3_nt: TGTGCCTGGAGCCGCGGGACAGGTTTTACCGGGGAGCTGTTTTTT; cdr3_aa: CAWSRGTGFTGELFF
v_call: TRBV7-9; d_call: .; j_call: TRBJ1-2; clone_size: .; cdr3_nt: TGTGCCAGCAGCCCCATCGGGGGTTGGAACTATGGCTACACCTTC; cdr3_aa: CASSPIGGWNYGYTF
v_call: TRBV7-2; d_call: TRBD1; j_call: TRBJ2-1; clone_size: .; cdr3_nt: TGTGCCAGCAGCTTTTCCGGGACAGAGGGCGGTGAGCAGTTCTTC; cdr3_aa: CASSFSGTEGGEQFF
v_call: TRBV27; d_call: TRBD1; j_call: TRBJ2-1; clone_size: .; cdr3_nt: TGTGCCAGCAGTCAGGGGACAGGGGGCTTTTTCGTAAGCTCCTACAATGAGCAGTTCTTC; cdr3_aa: CASSQGTGGFFVSSYNEQFF
v_call: TRBV3-1/TRBV3-2; d_call: .; j_call: TRBJ2-3; clone_size: .; cdr3_nt: TGTGCCAGCAGCCAAGGCGGAGGTCGAACAGATACGCAGTATTTT; cdr3_aa: CASSQGGGRTDTQYF
v_call: TRBV27; d_call: TRBD2; j_call: TRBJ2-1; clone_size: .; cdr3_nt: TGTGCCAGCAGTTTAATTAGCGGGGGATACAATGAGCAGTTCTTC; cdr3_aa: CASSLISGGYNEQFF
v_call: TRBV3-1/TRBV3-2; d_call: TRBD1; j_call: TRBJ2-6; clone_size: .; cdr3_nt: TGTGCCAGCAGCCAAGATAGGGTTATGACAGGGGGGACTGGGGCCAACGTCCTGACTTTC; cdr3_aa: CASSQDRVMTGGTGANVLTF
v_call: TRBV7-2; d_call: .; j_call: TRBJ1-5; clone_size: .; cdr3_nt: TGTGCCAGCAGCTTAGGCGGTGCCATTCAGCCCCAGCATTTT; cdr3_aa: CASSLGGAIQPQHF
v_call: TRBV4-3; d_call: .; j_call: TRBJ1-6; clone_size: .; cdr3_nt: TGCGCCAGCAGCCAAGATCAGGGGTTTAGACCCCTCCACTTT; cdr3_aa: CASSQDQGFRPLHF
v_call: TRBV18; d_call: TRBD1; j_call: TRBJ1-4; clone_size: few; cdr3_nt: TGTGCCAGCTCACCGAACCGGGACAGCGGGACTAATGAAAAACTGTTTTTT; cdr3_aa: CASSPNRDSGTNEKLFF
v_call: TRBV5-4; d_call: TRBD1; j_call: TRBJ1-2; clone_size: .; cdr3_nt: TGTGCCAGCAGCTGGGGACAGGGGGCGAGTGGCTACACCTTC; cdr3_aa: CASSWGQGASGYTF
v_call: TRBV10-3; d_call: .; j_call: TRBJ1-1; clone_size: .; cdr3_nt: TGTGCCATCAGTGAGGGGTTGGGCACCATGAACACTGAAGCTTTCTTT; cdr3_aa: CAISEGLGTMNTEAFF